Following are 25 T cell receptor beta chains from one sample sequenced in a study of control samples from healthy donors and cancer patients. Produced via immunoSEQ multiplex PCR; TCRdb's table is partial and in-frame only. Of about 180,000 clones in the sample, 80% to 95% were seen once. Material: blood. All receptors come from a woman in her thirties or forties in good health.

The chain combines TRBV7-8 with TRBJ2-6, with D possibly being TRBD1 (6 bases). The germline V and J ends were trimmed by 1 base and 2 bases, with 12 bases remaining between them. Per germline, CDR1 SGHVS and CDR2 FQNEAQ. This CDR3 has 17 amino acids. The CDR3 is CASSLGQGTPGANVLTF. CDR3 DNA: TGTGCCAGCAGCTTAGGGCAGGGGACCCCTGGGGCCAACGTCCTGACTTTC. Based on the CDR3 plus reference TRBV7-8 and TRBJ2-6, the full variable domain is GAGVSQSPRYKVAKRGQDVALRCDPISGHVSLFWYQQALGQGPEFLTYFQNEAQLDKSGLPSDRFFAERPEGSVSTLKIQRTQQEDSAVYLCASSLGQGTPGANVLTFGAGSRLTVL.

This chain uses TRBV18 with TRBJ2-2; D is uncertain. The CDR3 sequence is 14 residues long. Per the germline V gene, CDR1 is KGHSH and CDR2 is LQKENI. Deletions cut 6 bases from V and 2 bases from J, with 10 bases between. The DNA of the CDR3 is TGTGCCAGCTCGCCCACGGACAACACCGGGGAGCTGTTTTTT. This encodes CASSPTDNTGELFF.

The chain couples TRBV27 to TRBJ1-6, with 7 positions matching TRBD1. With 5 bases clipped from V and 4 bases from J, the junction kept 14 bases outside the gene matches. CDR1 is MNHEY and CDR2 is SMNVEV in the germline V gene (reference sequence). The CDR3 is 18 amino acids. The CDR3 region has the DNA TGTGCCAGCAGTGGGGGCGAGGGGGCATTTCGGTATAATTCACCCCTCCACTTT. Translated, it gives CASSGGEGAFRYNSPLHF.

This clone was seen once. The chain employs TRBV5-1 and TRBJ1-2; TRBD1 agrees at 7 bases. The V gene's germline CDR1 is SGHRS and CDR2 YFSETQ. CDR3 size: 15 residues. With 4 bases clipped from V and 0 bases from J, the junction kept 6 bases outside the gene matches. This chain's CDR3 is CASSLGTAPNYGYTF. The CDR3 region has the DNA TGCGCCAGCAGCCTAGGGACAGCTCCTAACTATGGCTACACCTTC.

A single count supports this clone. The chain couples TRBV20-1 to TRBJ1-2; the D is unclear. With 6 bases removed from V and 9 bases from J, the gap between germline ends came to 8 bases. CDR3 size: 9 residues. Germline V gene lookup returns CDR1 DFQATT and CDR2 SNEGSKA (reference sequence). The DNA of the CDR3 is TGCAGTGCCGATGCTAGCTACACCTTC. The encoded protein is CSADASYTF.

The chain has TRBV7-2 and TRBJ2-5; D tentatively reads TRBD1 or TRBD2 (6 bases each). The CDR3 consists of 15 residues. Trimming cost V 3 bases and J 5 bases, with 16 bases left between them. Per germline, CDR1 SGHTA and CDR2 FQGNSA. The CDR3 region has the DNA TGTGCCAGCAGCTTCGGAGGGGGGCCTTCGGAGACCCAGTACTTC. Amino acid sequence: CASSFGGGPSETQYF. The complete variable domain, with remaining parts taken from reference TRBV7-2 and TRBJ2-5, reads GAGVSQSPSNKVTEKGKDVELRCDPISGHTALYWYRQSLGQGLEFLIYFQGNSAPDKSGLPSDRFSAERTGGSVSTLTIQRTQQEDSAVYLCASSFGGGPSETQYFGPGTRLLVL.

This chain connects TRBV19 to TRBJ1-2, with 8 bases aligning to TRBD1. The length of the CDR3 is 13 residues. V trimming: 6 bases; J trimming: 4 bases; junction bases outside the gene matches: 4. CDR1 is LNHDA and CDR2 is SQIVND in the germline V gene (reference sequence). The DNA for the CDR3 is TGTGCCAGTAGCCCCACAGGGGGCTATGGCTACACCTTC. This translates into CASSPTGGYGYTF.

This clone has only one observation. The gene calls are TRBV4-1 and TRBJ2-1, with no clear D. Trimming pared 3 bases from V and 6 bases from J, leaving 9 bases between. The CDR3 is 13 residues long. The germline V gene encodes CDR1 MGHRA and CDR2 YSYEKL. The CDR3 DNA is TGCGCCAGCAGCCAGATACCGTTCAATGAGCAGTTCTTC. This gives the protein CASSQIPFNEQFF.

In its sample, this clone was seen once. The rearrangement joins TRBV27 to TRBJ2-5; 9 bases align to TRBD2. Losses at the gene ends were 6 bases for V and 5 bases for J; bases not matched to a gene: 13. The germline V gene has CDR1 MNHEY and CDR2 SMNVEV (reference sequence). This CDR3 is built from 16 residues. DNA of the CDR3: TGTGCCAGCAGCCCTGCTAGCGGGGAGAAGGAGGAGACCCAGTACTTC. Translation gives CASSPASGEKEETQYF.

This chain joins TRBV25-1 and TRBJ1-2, with D hard to call. Germline V CDR1 and CDR2: MGHDK, SYGVNS. V was cut by 3 bases and J by 4 bases, with 6 bases left in between. The CDR3 spans 12 residues. CDR3 in amino acids: CASSDPGYGYTF. The CDR3 nucleotides are TGTGCCAGCAGTGACCCAGGCTATGGCTACACCTTC.

The CDR3 coding sequence is TGTGCCAGCAGCCCCCTGCAGGTCTATGGCTACACCTTC. Its translation: CASSPLQVYGYTF. The J gene is TRBJ1-2, the V gene TRBV5-8; D is undetermined. This CDR3 contains 13 residues. Trimming removed 4 bases from V and 4 bases from J, with 11 bases in between. Per germline, CDR1 SGHTS and CDR2 YDEGEE.

The chain employs TRBV5-4 and TRBJ2-2, with 7 bases lining up with TRBD1. V was pared by 4 bases and J by 12 bases, with 15 bases of the junction left unmatched. CDR3 length: 15 amino acids. The V gene's germline CDR1 is SGHNT and CDR2 YYREEE (reference sequence). The CDR3 sequence is CASSLVDRDRPQLFF. The CDR3 DNA follows: TGTGCCAGCAGCCTAGTAGACAGGGACCGACCCCAGCTGTTTTTT.

The chain couples TRBV6-5 to TRBJ1-5; TRBD1 aligns across 10 bases. The J segment lost 6 bases and the V segment lost 11 bases, leaving 10 bases of the junction unmatched. The CDR3 runs 14 residues. The germline gives CDR1 MNHEY, CDR2 SVGAGI. In nucleotides, the CDR3 is TGTGCCGGTAATTCCGGGACAGGGGTTCAGCCCCAGCATTTT. This codes for CAGNSGTGVQPQHF.

This clone was seen just once. CDR3 DNA: TGTGCCAGCAGTTTTAGCGGGGGGGACTACGAGCAGTACTTC. As protein: CASSFSGGDYEQYF. The rearrangement uses TRBV27 and TRBJ2-7, with TRBD2 identical over 11 bases. The CDR3 totals 14 residues. Germline V CDR1 and CDR2: MNHEY, SMNVEV (reference sequence). The ends lost 3 bases at V and 3 bases at J; junction bases unmatched: 1.

The gene calls are TRBV7-2 and TRBJ2-7; 14 nucleotides agree with TRBD2. The V and J ends lost 4 bases and 5 bases, in that order; junction bases with no gene match: 1. The CDR3 sequence is 14 residues long. CDR1 and CDR2 (germline): SGHTA, FQGNSA. The CDR3 is CASSWGLAGDEQYF. The CDR3 DNA follows: TGTGCCAGCAGCTGGGGACTAGCGGGGGACGAGCAGTACTTC.

This sequence joins TRBV7-2 and TRBJ1-4; D is undetermined. The CDR3 runs 14 residues. The germline V gene encodes CDR1 SGHTA and CDR2 FQGNSA. The V gene lost 2 bases and the J gene lost 0 bases, with 4 bases spanning the gap. CDR3 sequence: CASSLTTTNEKLFF. As DNA, the CDR3 is TGTGCCAGCAGCTTAACGACAACTAATGAAAAACTGTTTTTT.

The chain joins TRBV4-1 to TRBJ1-1, with 7 bases identical to TRBD1. There are 15 residues in the CDR3. Germline CDR1 and CDR2: MGHRA and YSYEKL. V shed 4 bases, J shed 1 base, and the junction held 6 bases outside the gene matches. The CDR3 protein is CASSPTGTENTEAFF. CDR3 bases: TGCGCCAGCAGCCCGACCGGGACAGAGAACACTGAAGCTTTCTTT.

The chain links TRBV19 to TRBJ2-1; D may be TRBD2 (5 bases). Looked up from germline, CDR1 is LNHDA and CDR2 is SQIVND (reference sequence). The CDR3 contains 15 residues. The V end was cut by 3 bases, the J end by 0 bases, with 9 bases between. The CDR3 protein is CASSMEDGSYNEQFF. The CDR3 nucleotides read TGTGCCAGTAGTATGGAGGATGGCTCCTACAATGAGCAGTTCTTC.

The chain uses TRBV19 and TRBJ1-3; possibly TRBD1 for D (6 bases). V lost 7 bases to trimming and J lost 3 bases, with 10 bases between them. The CDR3 loop spans 13 amino acids. Germline values: CDR1 LNHDA, CDR2 SQIVND (reference sequence). The CDR3 sequence is CASMIRGGNTIYF. In DNA, the CDR3 is TGTGCCAGTATGATCAGGGGTGGAAACACCATATATTTT.

The V and J genes are TRBV5-5 and TRBJ2-7, with D tentatively TRBD1 (6 bases). Trimming left V 4 bases short and J 2 bases short, with 13 bases between. Germline assignment: CDR1 SGHKS and CDR2 YYEKEE (reference sequence). CDR3 length: 14 amino acids. This CDR3 is CASSPTGGPYEQYF. The CDR3 DNA reads TGTGCCAGCAGCCCGACAGGTGGTCCCTACGAGCAGTACTTC.

The chain has TRBV9 and TRBJ1-4; no clear D gene. CDR3 length equals 14 residues. The ends were cut back, 3 bases at V and 8 bases at J, with 14 bases in the middle. CDR1 is SGDLS and CDR2 is YYNGEE in the germline V gene. For the CDR3, the DNA is TGTGCCAGCAGCGGAGGACCCGGAAGGGAAAAACTGTTTTTT. Residues: CASSGGPGREKLFF.

The J gene is TRBJ2-4, the V gene TRBV3-1 (or the pseudogene TRBV3-2); the D gene is possibly TRBD2 (5 bases). The CDR3 runs 14 residues. V dropped 3 bases and J dropped 9 bases, with 15 bases sitting between them. The germline V gene encodes CDR1 LGHDT and CDR2 YNNKEL (reference sequence). CDR3 DNA: TGTGCCAGCAGCCAGGAGGCACCTGTTGGCATTCAGTACTTC. Translation: CASSQEAPVGIQYF.

The V gene is TRBV7-8, the J gene TRBJ2-7, with 7 bases identical to TRBD2. Germline lookup yields CDR1 SGHVS and CDR2 FQNEAQ. The length of the CDR3 is 15 residues. Trimming at V came to 5 bases and at J to 0 bases, leaving 7 bases not matched to a gene. CDR3: CASSPTGGSSYEQYF. The CDR3 bases are TGTGCCAGCAGCCCTACCGGGGGGAGCTCCTACGAGCAGTACTTC.

This chain connects TRBV5-1 to TRBJ2-3, with 7 bases matching TRBD1. V gave up 7 bases and J gave up 2 bases; unmatched junction bases: 10. The CDR3 spans 15 residues. CDR1 and CDR2 from the germline V gene are SGHRS and YFSETQ. The CDR3 region is CASSSGTANTDTQYF. The CDR3 DNA sequence: TGCGCCAGCTCCTCCGGGACAGCGAACACAGATACGCAGTATTTT.

The rearrangement links TRBV5-1 to TRBJ2-1, with 11 positions matching TRBD2. From germline, CDR1 is SGHRS and CDR2 YFSETQ. The CDR3 consists of 16 residues. Trimming at V came to 1 base and at J to 5 bases, leaving 5 bases not matched to a gene. The CDR3 protein is CASSLTSGGSHNEQFF. In DNA, the CDR3 is TGCGCCAGCAGCTTGACTAGCGGGGGTTCCCACAATGAGCAGTTCTTC.